Ten or more counts support the clone carrying this T cell receptor beta chain. Time point reported: pre-sensitization, week 0. Treatment specified: therapeutic diphenylcyclopropenone sensitization with weekly scalp DPC. Germline assignment: CDR1 KGHSH and CDR2 LQKENI. This CDR3 region has 12 residues. The V gene lost 2 bases and the J gene lost 5 bases, with 7 bases spanning the gap. The source of the sample is a study of human T cells and chemical hapten exposure. At the level of the study: Upper inner arm skin measuring approximately 2 cm by approximately 2 cm received 2% DPC for sensitization. The patients, most of them female, presented with alopecia areata, totalis or universalis.

As handled by the study authors: Sample TCR totals centred on a median of about 92,000, ranging roughly 20,000 to 700,000. TCRdb re-called the RACE reads through MiXCR, storing one row per CDR3 protein. TCRdb's processing, not the authors' own work, is the source of the V and J calls. The sample carries tens of thousands of distinct CDR3 sequences, roughly 8.8% recorded once. Sequenced material: whole blood, taken in connection with sensitization to the hapten diphenylcyclopropenone (DPC). The TCR comes from a woman in her 40s with alopecia areata. Some clones in this sample may be carry-over from other donors' samples. The rearrangement links TRBV18 to TRBJ2-7; D not certain. CDR3 residues: CASSPSLDEQYF. CDR3 coding DNA: TGTGCCAGCTCACCATCTCTGGACGAGCAGTACTTC. The full variable domain, its missing parts supplied by reference TRBV18 and TRBJ2-7, is NAGVMQNPRHLVRRRGQEARLRCSPMKGHSHVYWYRQLPEEGLKFMVYLQKENIIDESGMPKERFSAEFPKEGPSILRIQQVVRGDSAAYFCASSPSLDEQYFGPGTRLTVT.